This T cell receptor beta chain was retrieved from a study of breast tumors, draining lymph nodes, adjacent tissues. Points from the study as a whole: Tumor T cell lymph node origin was a supported hypothesis, not proven. Compared with basal-like, luminal-like tumors shared significantly more repertoire with nontumor tissue. Most tumor T cells seemingly derive from lymph node, then expand in tumor.

Axillary draining lymph nodes of breast cancer patients supplied the node samples. Details on this clonotype: The antigen remains unidentified.

MiXCR, applied by TCRdb to the multiplex PCR reads, yields one record per CDR3 protein. This table holds approximately 130,000 distinct CDR3 sequences, approximately 20% found once. V trimming: 1 base; J trimming: 7 bases; junction bases outside the gene matches: 10. Per germline, CDR1 MGHRA and CDR2 YSYEKL. The CDR3 extends over 17 amino acids. This clonotype was obtained from a female donor with breast cancer. Some clones in this sample may be carry-over from other donors' samples. The sequencing input was axillary lymph node tissue. The chain links TRBV4-1 to TRBJ1-6; 7 nucleotides align to TRBD1. In DNA, the CDR3 is TGCGCCAGCAGCCAAGTGGGGAAGGGGGCGACGAATTCACCCCTCCACTTT. It codes for CASSQVGKGATNSPLHF.